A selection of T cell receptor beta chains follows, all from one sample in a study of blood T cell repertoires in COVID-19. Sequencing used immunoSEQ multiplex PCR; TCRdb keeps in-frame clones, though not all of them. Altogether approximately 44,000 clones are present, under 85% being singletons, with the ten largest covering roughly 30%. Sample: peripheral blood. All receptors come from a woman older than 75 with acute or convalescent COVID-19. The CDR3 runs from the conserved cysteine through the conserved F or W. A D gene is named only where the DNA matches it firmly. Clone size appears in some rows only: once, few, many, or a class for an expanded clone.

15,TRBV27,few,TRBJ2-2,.,TGTGCCAGCCGCGTTGGCGGTTGGAACACCGGGGAGCTGTTTTTT,CASRVGGWNTGELFF
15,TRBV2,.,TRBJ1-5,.,TGTGCCAGCAGTGAAGTGGGGCGGAGCAATCAGCCCCAGCATTTT,CASSEVGRSNQPQHF
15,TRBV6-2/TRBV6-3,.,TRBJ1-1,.,TGTGCCAGCAGTTACGACTCCGGCGGAAGGACTGAAGCTTTCTTT,CASSYDSGGRTEAFF
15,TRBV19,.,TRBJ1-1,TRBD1,TGTGCCAGTAGTAAGGACAGGTTATTTCCCACTGAAGCTTTCTTT,CASSKDRLFPTEAFF
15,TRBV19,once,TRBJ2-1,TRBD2,TGTGCCAGTAGTAGATCCGGGACTAGTCTTGATGAGCAGTTCTTC,CASSRSGTSLDEQFF
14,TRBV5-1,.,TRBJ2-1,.,TGCGCCAGCATCCGGGACTGGAACCCTAATGAGCAGTTCTTC,CASIRDWNPNEQFF
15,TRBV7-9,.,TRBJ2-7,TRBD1,TGTGCCAGCAGCTGGGCTACGGGACAGCTCTCCGAGCAGTACTTC,CASSWATGQLSEQYF
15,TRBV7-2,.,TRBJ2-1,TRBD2,TGTGCCAGCAGCCCTCAATCTGGCGGGAGAGGTGAGCAGTTCTTC,CASSPQSGGRGEQFF
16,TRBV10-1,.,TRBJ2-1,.,TGCGCCAGCATCGTAACAGGGTCGGAAAAAACAAATGAGCAGTTCTTC,CASIVTGSEKTNEQFF
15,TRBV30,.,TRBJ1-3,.,TGTGCCTGGAGTAAAAACCGAGCCTCTGGAAACACCATATATTTT,CAWSKNRASGNTIYF
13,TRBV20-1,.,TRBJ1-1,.,TGCAGTGCTAGTGGACAGACGAACACTGAAGCTTTCTTT,CSASGQTNTEAFF
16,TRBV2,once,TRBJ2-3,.,TGTGCCAGCAGTGAACAGGGCGAGGGGGGGGGAAATACGCAGTATTTT,CASSEQGEGGGNTQYF
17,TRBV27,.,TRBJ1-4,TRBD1,TGTGCCAGCAGTTTAAGGAACCCGGGACAGGGTCGTGAAAAACTGTTTTTT,CASSLRNPGQGREKLFF
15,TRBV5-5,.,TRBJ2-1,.,TGTGCCAGCAGCTTGGGTAGCCTAGGTGCTAATGAGCAGTTCTTC,CASSLGSLGANEQFF
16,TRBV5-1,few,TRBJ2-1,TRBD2,TGCGCCAGCAGCTCCCTTGGACTAGCGGGAGGTGATGAGCAGTTCTTC,CASSSLGLAGGDEQFF
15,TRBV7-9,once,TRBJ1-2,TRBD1,TGTGCCAGCAGCTTAGATGGGGGACAGGGAGAAGGCTACACCTTC,CASSLDGGQGEGYTF
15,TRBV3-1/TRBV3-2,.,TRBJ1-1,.,TGTGCCAGCAGCCAAGGAGCCGGGGTGAACACTGAAGCTTTCTTT,CASSQGAGVNTEAFF
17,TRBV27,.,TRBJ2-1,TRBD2,TGTGCCAGCAGGTCGGGTCTAGCGGGAGGTCCCTACAATGAGCAGTTCTTC,CASRSGLAGGPYNEQFF
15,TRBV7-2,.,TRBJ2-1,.,TGTGCCAGCAGCTTAAGCAAGCGGGTTTACAATGAGCAGTTCTTC,CASSLSKRVYNEQFF
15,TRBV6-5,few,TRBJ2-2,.,TGTGCCAGCAGTTACCAAGCAGGGGACACCGGGGAGCTGTTTTTT,CASSYQAGDTGELFF
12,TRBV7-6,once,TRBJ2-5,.,TGTGCCAGCAGCTCGACTCAAGAGACCCAGTACTTC,CASSSTQETQYF
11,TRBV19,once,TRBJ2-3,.,TGTGCCAGTGCGCGGGCAGATACGCAGTATTTT,CASARADTQYF
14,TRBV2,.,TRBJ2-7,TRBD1,TGTGCCAGCAGCCCGACAGGGTTAGGGTCCGAGCAGTACTTC,CASSPTGLGSEQYF
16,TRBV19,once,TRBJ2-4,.,TGTGCCAGTAGTATCAAAGTTCTGTCGGTCAAAAACATTCAGTACTTC,CASSIKVLSVKNIQYF
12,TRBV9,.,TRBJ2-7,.,TGTGCCAGCAGCGCGCAGGGGGGCGAGCAGTACTTC,CASSAQGGEQYF
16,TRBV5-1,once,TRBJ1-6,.,TGCGCCAGCAGCTCCCGGACAGACCACAATAATTCACCCCTCCACTTT,CASSSRTDHNNSPLHF
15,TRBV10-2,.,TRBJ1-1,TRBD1,TGCGCCAGCACCCGGGACAGCTCCGGAGGAACTGAAGCTTTCTTT,CASTRDSSGGTEAFF
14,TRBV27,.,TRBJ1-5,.,TGTGCCAGCAGTTTATCCTCTCTCAATCAGCCCCAGCATTTT,CASSLSSLNQPQHF
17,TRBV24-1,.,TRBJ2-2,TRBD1,TGTGCCACCCGTGGTCCCGGGACAGGGAAGGACACCGGGGAGCTGTTTTTT,CATRGPGTGKDTGELFF
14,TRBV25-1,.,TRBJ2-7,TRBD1,TGTGCCAGCAGTGAAGGACAGGGTCCCTACGAGCAGTACTTC,CASSEGQGPYEQYF
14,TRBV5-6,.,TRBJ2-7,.,TGTGCCAGCAGCTTGGCCCGTCCTGCGGTCGAGCAGTACTTC,CASSLARPAVEQYF
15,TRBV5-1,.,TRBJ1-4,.,TGCGCCAGCAGCATAGCAGGGGCAACTAATGAAAAACTGTTTTTT,CASSIAGATNEKLFF
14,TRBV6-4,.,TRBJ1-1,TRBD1,TGTGCCAGCAGAGTTATACAGGGGGCTGCCGAAGCTTTCTTT,CASRVIQGAAEAFF
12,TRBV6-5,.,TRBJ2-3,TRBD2,TGTACCAGCGGGACTAGCGCCGGTACGCAGTATTTT,CTSGTSAGTQYF
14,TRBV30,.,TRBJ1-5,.,TGTGCCTGGAGCAGAGGGGGGGGCAATCAGCCCCAGCATTTT,CAWSRGGGNQPQHF
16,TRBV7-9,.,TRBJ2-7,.,TGTGCCAGCAGCTCCGGGCCTGCGGGATGGTCCTACGAGCAGTACTTC,CASSSGPAGWSYEQYF
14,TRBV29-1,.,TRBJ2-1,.,TGCAGCGTTGATGGCGGGGCCGACTGGGATGAGCAGTTCTTC,CSVDGGADWDEQFF
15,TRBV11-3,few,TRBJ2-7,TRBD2,TGTGCCAGCAGTAAAGCGGGAGGGCCGGCTTACGAGCAGTACTTC,CASSKAGGPAYEQYF
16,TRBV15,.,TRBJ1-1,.,TGTGCCACCAGCAGAGGGCAGGGATTTTCAAACACTGAAGCTTTCTTT,CATSRGQGFSNTEAFF
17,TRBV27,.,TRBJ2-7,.,TGTGCCAGCAGTTTGGCCCCCAACAGGGTCGGGACGTACGAGCAGTACTTC,CASSLAPNRVGTYEQYF
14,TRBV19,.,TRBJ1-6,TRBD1,TGTGCCAGTAGGGACAGGGCTAATAATTCACCCCTCCACTTT,CASRDRANNSPLHF
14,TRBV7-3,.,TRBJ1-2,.,TGTGCCAGCAGCTTAACTGGGTCAGGGGACGGCTACACCTTC,CASSLTGSGDGYTF
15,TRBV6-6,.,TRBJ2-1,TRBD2,TGTGCCAGCAGCCAAACTAGCGGGAGGCCGGCTGAGCAGTTCTTC,CASSQTSGRPAEQFF
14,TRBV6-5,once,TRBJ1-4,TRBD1,TGTGCCAGCAGAGACAGGGTAACTAATGAAAAACTGTTTTTT,CASRDRVTNEKLFF
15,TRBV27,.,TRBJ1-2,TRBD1,TGTGCCAGCAGTCTATCCCGGGACAGGGTTTATGGCTACACCTTC,CASSLSRDRVYGYTF
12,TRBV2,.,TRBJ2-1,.,TGTGCCAGCAGTCCGGAGAGATATGAGCAGTTCTTC,CASSPERYEQFF
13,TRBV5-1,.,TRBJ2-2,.,TGCGCCAGCAGTCAGGGTAGCACCGGGGAGCTGTTTTTT,CASSQGSTGELFF
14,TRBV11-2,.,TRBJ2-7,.,TGTGCCAGCAGCTTAGAGCGGGGAACCTACGAGCAGTACTTC,CASSLERGTYEQYF
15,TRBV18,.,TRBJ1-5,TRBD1,TGTGCCAGCTCACCTCCTGACAGGGGCGGACAGCCCCAGCATTTT,CASSPPDRGGQPQHF
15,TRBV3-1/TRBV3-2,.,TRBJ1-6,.,TGTGCCAGCAGCCAAGGGAGGAATCTCGGATCACCCCTCCACTTT,CASSQGRNLGSPLHF